This T cell receptor beta chain was captured by sequencing in a study of T cell responses to AZD1222 COVID-19 vaccine. General study results and limits: Repertoire sampling occurred only after the peak T cell response.

As to this clone: What it binds is unknown.

This CDR3 region has 13 residues. V was trimmed by 10 bases and J by 8 bases, leaving 17 bases between them. Germline V gene data show CDR1 as ENHRY and CDR2 as SYGVKD. Method: immunoSEQ multiplex PCR; TCRdb's copy keeps in-frame clones and lacks some. The repertoire has some 120,000 clones, about 88% of them found once; the top ten carry about 29%. The chain employs TRBV10-3 and TRBJ1-4; a weak D match, TRBD1 (6 bases). Sequencing used peripheral blood, obtained on day 0 of AZD1222 vaccination. This TCR was recovered from an adult in good health. The CDR3, as DNA: TGTGCCACCGAGGGGGAGAGGGAAGAAAAACTGTTTTTT. This encodes CATEGEREEKLFF.